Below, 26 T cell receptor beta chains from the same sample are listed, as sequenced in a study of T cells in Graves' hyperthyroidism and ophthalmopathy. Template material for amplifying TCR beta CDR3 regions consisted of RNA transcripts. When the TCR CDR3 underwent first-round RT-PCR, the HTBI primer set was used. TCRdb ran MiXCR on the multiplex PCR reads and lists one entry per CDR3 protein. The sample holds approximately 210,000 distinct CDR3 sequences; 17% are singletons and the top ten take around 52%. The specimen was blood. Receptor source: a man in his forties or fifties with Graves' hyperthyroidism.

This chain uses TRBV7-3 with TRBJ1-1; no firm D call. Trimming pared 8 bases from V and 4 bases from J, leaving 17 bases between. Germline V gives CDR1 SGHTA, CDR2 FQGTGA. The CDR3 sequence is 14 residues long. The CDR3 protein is CASRYTAGSTEAFF. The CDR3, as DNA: TGTGCCAGCCGCTATACAGCGGGCAGCACTGAAGCTTTCTTT.

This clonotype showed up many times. The CDR3 loop is CSARPRGSYNEQFF. The CDR3 nucleotides are TGCAGTGCTAGACCCCGCGGGAGTTACAATGAGCAGTTCTTC. J is TRBJ2-1 and V is TRBV20-1, with 7 bases that match TRBD2. In germline, CDR1 is DFQATT, CDR2 SNEGSKA (reference sequence). With 2 bases clipped from V and 4 bases from J, the junction kept 5 bases outside the gene matches. The CDR3 is 14 amino acids.

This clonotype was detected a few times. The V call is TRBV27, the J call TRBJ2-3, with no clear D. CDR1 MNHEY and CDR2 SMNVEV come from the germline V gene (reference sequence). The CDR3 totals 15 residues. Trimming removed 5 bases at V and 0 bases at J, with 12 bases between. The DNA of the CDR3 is TGTGCCAGCAGTCCGTGGGATATCAGCACAGATACGCAGTATTTT. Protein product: CASSPWDISTDTQYF.

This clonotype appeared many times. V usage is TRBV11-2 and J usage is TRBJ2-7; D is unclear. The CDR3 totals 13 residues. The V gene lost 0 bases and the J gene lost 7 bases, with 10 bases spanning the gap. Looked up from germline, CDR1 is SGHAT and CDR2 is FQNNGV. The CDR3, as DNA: TGTGCCAGCAGCTTAGAGGTTTTTGGGGAGCAGTACTTC. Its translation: CASSLEVFGEQYF.

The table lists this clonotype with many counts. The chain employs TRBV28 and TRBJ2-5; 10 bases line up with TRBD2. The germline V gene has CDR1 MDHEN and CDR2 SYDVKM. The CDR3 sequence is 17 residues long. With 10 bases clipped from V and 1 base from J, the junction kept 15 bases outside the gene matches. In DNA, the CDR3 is TGTGCCACACAATGGGCCCGGGCTAGCGGGAGCCAAGAGACCCAGTACTTC. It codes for CATQWARASGSQETQYF.

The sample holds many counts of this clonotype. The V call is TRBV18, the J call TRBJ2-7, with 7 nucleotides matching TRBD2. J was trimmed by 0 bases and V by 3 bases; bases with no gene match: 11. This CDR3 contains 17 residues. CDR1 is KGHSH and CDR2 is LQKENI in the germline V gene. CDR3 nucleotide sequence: TGTGCCAGCTCACCCGTCGGCTTTCGGGAGGCCTCCTACGAGCAGTACTTC. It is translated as CASSPVGFREASYEQYF.

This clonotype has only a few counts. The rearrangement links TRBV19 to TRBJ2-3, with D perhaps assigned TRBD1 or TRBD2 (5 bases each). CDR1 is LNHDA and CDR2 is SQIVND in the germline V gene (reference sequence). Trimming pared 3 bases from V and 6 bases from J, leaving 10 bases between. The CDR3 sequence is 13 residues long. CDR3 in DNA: TGTGCCAGTAGTATTCGAGGGGCGGATACGCAGTATTTT. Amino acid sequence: CASSIRGADTQYF.

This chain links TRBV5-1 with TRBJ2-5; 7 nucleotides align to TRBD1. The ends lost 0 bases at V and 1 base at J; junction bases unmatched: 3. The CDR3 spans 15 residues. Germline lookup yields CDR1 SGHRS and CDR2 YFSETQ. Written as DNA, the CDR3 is TGCGCCAGCAGCTTGGTAGGACAGGTCCAAGAGACCCAGTACTTC. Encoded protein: CASSLVGQVQETQYF.

The CDR3 region is CASSLMQGHNEQFF. Written as DNA, the CDR3 is TGTGCCAGCAGCTTAATGCAGGGGCACAATGAGCAGTTCTTC. V usage is TRBV7-2 and J usage is TRBJ2-1, with D possibly being TRBD1 (6 bases). The CDR3 has 14 residues. Germline CDR1 is SGHTA and CDR2 is FQGNSA. Trimming stripped 2 bases from V and 5 bases from J, with 10 bases between.

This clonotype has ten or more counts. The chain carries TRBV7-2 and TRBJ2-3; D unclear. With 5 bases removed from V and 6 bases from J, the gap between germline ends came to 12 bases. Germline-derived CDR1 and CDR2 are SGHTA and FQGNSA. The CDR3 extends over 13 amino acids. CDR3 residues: CASSPTLGDTQYF. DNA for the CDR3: TGTGCCAGCAGCCCCACGTTGGGGGATACGCAGTATTTT.

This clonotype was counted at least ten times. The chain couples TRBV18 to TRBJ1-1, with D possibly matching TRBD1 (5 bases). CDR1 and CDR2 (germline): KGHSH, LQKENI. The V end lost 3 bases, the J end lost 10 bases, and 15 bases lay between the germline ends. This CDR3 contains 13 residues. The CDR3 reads CASSPIVWTSAFF. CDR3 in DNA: TGTGCCAGCTCACCGATCGTGTGGACATCAGCTTTCTTT.

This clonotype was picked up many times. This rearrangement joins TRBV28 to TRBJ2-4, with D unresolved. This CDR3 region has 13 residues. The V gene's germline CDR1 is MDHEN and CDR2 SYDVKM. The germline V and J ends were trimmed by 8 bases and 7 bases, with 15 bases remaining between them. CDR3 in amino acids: CASAVFGMNIQYF. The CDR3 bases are TGTGCCAGCGCGGTATTCGGAATGAACATTCAGTACTTC.

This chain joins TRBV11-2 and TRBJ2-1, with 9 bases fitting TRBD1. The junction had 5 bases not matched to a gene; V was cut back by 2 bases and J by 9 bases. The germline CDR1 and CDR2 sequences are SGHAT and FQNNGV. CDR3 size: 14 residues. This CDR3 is CASSLSRTGVEQFF. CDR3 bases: TGTGCCAGCAGCTTATCTAGGACAGGGGTTGAGCAGTTCTTC.

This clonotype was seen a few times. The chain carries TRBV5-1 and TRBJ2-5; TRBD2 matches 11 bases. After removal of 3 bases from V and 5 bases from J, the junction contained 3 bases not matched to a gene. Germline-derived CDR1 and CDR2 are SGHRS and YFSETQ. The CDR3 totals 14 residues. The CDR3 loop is CASSSGLAVETQYF. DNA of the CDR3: TGCGCCAGCAGCTCGGGACTAGCGGTTGAGACCCAGTACTTC.

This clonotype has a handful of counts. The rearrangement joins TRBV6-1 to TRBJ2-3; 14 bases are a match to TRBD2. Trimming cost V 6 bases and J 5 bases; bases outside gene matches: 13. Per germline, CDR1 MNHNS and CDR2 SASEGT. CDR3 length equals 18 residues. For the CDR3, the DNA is TGTGCCAGCAGCTTGGGGACTAGCGGGAGTACCTGGGGAGATACGCAGTATTTT. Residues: CASSLGTSGSTWGDTQYF.

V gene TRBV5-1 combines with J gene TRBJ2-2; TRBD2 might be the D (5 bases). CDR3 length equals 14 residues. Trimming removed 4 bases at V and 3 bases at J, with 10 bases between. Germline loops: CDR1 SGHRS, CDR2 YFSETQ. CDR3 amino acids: CASSQQADTGELFF. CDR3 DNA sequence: TGCGCCAGCAGCCAACAAGCGGACACCGGGGAGCTGTTTTTT.

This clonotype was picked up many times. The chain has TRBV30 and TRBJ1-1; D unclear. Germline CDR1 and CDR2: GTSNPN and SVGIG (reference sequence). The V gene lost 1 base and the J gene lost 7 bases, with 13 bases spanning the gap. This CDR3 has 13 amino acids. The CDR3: CAWSASYSVEAFF. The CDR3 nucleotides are TGTGCCTGGAGTGCAAGTTATAGTGTTGAAGCTTTCTTT.

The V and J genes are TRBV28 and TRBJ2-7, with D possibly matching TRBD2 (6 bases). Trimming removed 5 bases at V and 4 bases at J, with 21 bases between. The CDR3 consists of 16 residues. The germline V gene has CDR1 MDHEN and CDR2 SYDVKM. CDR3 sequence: CASSPAAAGSKYEQYF. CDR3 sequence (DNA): TGTGCCAGCAGTCCTGCCGCGGCGGGAAGTAAGTACGAGCAGTACTTC.

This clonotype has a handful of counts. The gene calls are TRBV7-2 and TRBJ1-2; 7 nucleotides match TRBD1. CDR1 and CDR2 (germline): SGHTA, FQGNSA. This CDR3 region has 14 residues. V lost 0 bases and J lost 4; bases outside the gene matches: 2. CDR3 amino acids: CASSLAGQSYGYTF. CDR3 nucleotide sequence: TGTGCCAGCAGCTTAGCGGGACAGAGCTATGGCTACACCTTC. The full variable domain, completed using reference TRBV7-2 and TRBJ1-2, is GAGVSQSPSNKVTEKGKDVELRCDPISGHTALYWYRQSLGQGLEFLIYFQGNSAPDKSGLPSDRFSAERTGGSVSTLTIQRTQQEDSAVYLCASSLAGQSYGYTFGSGTRLTVV.

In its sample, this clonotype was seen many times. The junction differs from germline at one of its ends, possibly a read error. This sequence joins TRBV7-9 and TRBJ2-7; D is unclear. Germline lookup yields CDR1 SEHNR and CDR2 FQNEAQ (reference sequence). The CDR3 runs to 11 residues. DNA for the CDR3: TGTGCCAGCAGTTTAGGACGGGAGCAGTACTTC. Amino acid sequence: CASSLGREQYF.

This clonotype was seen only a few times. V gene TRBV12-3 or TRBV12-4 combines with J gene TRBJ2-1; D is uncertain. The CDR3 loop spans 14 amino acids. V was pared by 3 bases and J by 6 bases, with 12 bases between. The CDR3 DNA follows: TGTGCCAGCAGTTTTGGTGGGGATGTCAATGAGCAGTTCTTC. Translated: CASSFGGDVNEQFF.

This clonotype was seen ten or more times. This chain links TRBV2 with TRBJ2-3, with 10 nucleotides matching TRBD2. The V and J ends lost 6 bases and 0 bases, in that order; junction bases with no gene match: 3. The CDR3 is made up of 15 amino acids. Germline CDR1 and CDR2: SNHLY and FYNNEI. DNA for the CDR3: TGTGCCAGCAGAACGACTAGCGGGAGCACAGATACGCAGTATTTT. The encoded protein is CASRTTSGSTDTQYF.

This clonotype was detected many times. The CDR3 here is CASSQAPYRGRGNTEAFF. The CDR3 nucleotides read TGTGCCAGCAGCCAGGCCCCCTACAGGGGGCGAGGGAACACTGAAGCTTTCTTT. The V gene is TRBV7-2, the J gene TRBJ1-1, with 9 positions matching TRBD1. The germline V gene has CDR1 SGHTA and CDR2 FQGNSA. The length of the CDR3 is 18 residues. V trimming: 5 bases; J trimming: 1 base; junction bases outside the gene matches: 14.

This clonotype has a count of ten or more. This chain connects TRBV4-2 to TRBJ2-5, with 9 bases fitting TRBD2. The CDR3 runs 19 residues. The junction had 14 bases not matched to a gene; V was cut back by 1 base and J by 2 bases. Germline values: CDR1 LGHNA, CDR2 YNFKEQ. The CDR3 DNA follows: TGTGCCAGCAGCCAAGCCATAGCCCGGCTAGCGGGGACTCAAGAGACCCAGTACTTC. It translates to CASSQAIARLAGTQETQYF.

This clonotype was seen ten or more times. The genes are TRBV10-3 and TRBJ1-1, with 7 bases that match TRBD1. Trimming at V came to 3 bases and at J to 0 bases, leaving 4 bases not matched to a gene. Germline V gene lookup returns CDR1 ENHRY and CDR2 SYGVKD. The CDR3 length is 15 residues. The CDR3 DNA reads TGTGCCATCAGTGACAGACAGGGCCTGAACACTGAAGCTTTCTTT. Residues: CAISDRQGLNTEAFF.

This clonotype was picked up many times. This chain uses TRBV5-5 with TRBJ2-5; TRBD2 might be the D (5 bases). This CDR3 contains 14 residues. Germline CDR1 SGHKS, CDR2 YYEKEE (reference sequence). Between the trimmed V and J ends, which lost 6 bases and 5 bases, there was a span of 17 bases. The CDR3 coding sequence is TGTGCCAGCACCACGACTGGGAGAGGCGAGACCCAGTACTTC. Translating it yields CASTTTGRGETQYF.